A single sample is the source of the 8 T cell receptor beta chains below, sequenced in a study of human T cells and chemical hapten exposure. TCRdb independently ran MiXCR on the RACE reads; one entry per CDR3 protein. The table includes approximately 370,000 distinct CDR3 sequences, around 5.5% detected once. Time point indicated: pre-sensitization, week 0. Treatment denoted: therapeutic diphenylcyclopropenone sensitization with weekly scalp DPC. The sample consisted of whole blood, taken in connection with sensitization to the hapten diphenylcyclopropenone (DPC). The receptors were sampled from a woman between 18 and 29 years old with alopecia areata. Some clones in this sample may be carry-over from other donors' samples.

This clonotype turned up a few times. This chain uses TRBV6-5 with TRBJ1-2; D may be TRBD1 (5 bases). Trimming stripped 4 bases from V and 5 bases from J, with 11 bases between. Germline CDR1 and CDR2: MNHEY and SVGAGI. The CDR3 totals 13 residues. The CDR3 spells CASSSRTLYGYTF. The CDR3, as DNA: TGTGCCAGCAGTTCCCGGACACTGTATGGCTACACCTTC.

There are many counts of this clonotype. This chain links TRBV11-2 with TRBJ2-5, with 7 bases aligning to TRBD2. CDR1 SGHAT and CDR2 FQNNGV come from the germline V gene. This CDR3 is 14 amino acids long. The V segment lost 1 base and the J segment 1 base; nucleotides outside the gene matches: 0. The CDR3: CASSLGGGQETQYF. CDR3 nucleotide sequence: TGTGCCAGCAGCTTAGGGGGGGGCCAAGAGACCCAGTACTTC.

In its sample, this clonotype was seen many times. The CDR3 protein is CASSLPQGSIRSGYTF. In DNA, the CDR3 is TGTGCCAGCAGTCTTCCGCAGGGAAGTATAAGGAGCGGCTACACCTTC. This chain connects TRBV12-3 or TRBV12-4 to TRBJ1-2, with a tentative D call TRBD1 (5 bases). The CDR3 spans 16 residues. Trimming removed 5 bases from V and 8 bases from J, with 24 bases in between.

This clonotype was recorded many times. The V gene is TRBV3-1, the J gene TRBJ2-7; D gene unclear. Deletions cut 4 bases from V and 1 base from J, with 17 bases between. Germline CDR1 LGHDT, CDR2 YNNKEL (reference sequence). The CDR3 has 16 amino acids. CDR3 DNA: TGTGCCAGCAGCCTACCCTCTCATGGTAGTTCCTACGAGCAGTACTTC. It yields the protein CASSLPSHGSSYEQYF.

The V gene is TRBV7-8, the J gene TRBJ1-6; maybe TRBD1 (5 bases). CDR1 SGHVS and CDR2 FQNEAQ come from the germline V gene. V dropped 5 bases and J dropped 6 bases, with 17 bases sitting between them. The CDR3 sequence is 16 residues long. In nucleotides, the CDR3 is TGTGCCAGCAGCAGCTTGGGGCGCGGGGGTAATTCACCCCTCCACTTT. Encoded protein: CASSSLGRGGNSPLHF.

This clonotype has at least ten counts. In DNA form, the CDR3 reads TGCGCCAGCAGCCCGACAGGTGCAACTAATGAAAAACTGTTTTTT. Translated, it gives CASSPTGATNEKLFF. The rearrangement joins TRBV5-1 to TRBJ1-4; D might be TRBD1 (6 bases). The CDR3 has 15 amino acids. Trimming cost V 4 bases and J 0 bases, with 10 bases left between them. CDR1 and CDR2 (germline): SGHRS, YFSETQ.

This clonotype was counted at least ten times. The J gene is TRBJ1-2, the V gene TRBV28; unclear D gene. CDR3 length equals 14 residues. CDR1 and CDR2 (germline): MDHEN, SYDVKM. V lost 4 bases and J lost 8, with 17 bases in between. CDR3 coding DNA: TGTGCCAGCAGTTCTACTCGCAGGTCCAGGGGCTACACCTTC. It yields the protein CASSSTRRSRGYTF.

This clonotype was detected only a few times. CDR3 sequence reads: CASGLAGGNTIYF. The CDR3 DNA sequence: TGTGCCAGCGGTTTGGCAGGGGGAAACACCATATATTTT. The rearrangement uses TRBV7-6 and TRBJ1-3; a weak D match, TRBD1 (5 bases). Germline CDR1 reads SGHVS; CDR2 reads FNYEAQ. The CDR3 extends over 13 amino acids. V was shortened by 8 bases and J by 4 bases, with 12 bases between the two germline ends.